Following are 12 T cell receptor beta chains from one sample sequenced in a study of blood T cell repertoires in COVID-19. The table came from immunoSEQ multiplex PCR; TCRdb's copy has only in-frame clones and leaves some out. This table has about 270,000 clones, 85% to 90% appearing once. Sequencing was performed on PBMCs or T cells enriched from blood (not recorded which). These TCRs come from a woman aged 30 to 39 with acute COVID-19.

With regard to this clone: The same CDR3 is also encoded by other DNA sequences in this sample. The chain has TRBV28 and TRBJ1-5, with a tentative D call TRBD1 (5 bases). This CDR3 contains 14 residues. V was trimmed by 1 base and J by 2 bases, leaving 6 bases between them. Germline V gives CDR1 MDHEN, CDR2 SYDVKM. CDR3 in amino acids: CASSLSQGNQPQHF. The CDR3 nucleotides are TGTGCCAGCAGTTTATCACAGGGCAATCAGCCCCAGCATTTT. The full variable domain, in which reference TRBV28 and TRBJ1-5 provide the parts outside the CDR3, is DVKVTQSSRYLVKRTGEKVFLECVQDMDHENMFWYRQDPGLGLRLIYFSYDVKMKEKGDIPEGYSVSREKKERFSLILESASTNQTSMYLCASSLSQGNQPQHFGDGTRLSIL.

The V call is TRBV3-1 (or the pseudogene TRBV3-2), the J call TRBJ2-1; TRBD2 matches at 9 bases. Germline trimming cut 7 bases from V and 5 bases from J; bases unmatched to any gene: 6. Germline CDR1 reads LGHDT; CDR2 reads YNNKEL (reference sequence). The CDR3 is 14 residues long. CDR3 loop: CASKWREGNNEQFF. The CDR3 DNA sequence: TGTGCCAGCAAATGGCGGGAGGGAAACAATGAGCAGTTCTTC.

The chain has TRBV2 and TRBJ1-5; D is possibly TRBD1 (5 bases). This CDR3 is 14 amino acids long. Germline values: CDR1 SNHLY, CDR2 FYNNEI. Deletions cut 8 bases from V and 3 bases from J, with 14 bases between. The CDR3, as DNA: TGTGCCAGCGGCCAAACAGGAAACAATCAGCCCCAGCATTTT. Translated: CASGQTGNNQPQHF.

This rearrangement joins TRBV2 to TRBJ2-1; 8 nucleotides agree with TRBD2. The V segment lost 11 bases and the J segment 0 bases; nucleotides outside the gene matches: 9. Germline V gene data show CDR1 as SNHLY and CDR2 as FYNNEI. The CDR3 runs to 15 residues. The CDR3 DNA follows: TGTGCCTCCTACCGGGGGGGAAGCTCCTACAATGAGCAGTTCTTC. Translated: CASYRGGSSYNEQFF.

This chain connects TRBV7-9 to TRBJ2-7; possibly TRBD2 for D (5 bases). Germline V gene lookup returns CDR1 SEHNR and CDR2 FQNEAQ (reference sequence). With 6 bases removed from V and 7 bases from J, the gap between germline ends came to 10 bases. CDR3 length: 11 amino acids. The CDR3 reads CASSGLGEQYF. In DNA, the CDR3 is TGTGCCAGCAGTGGACTCGGAGAGCAGTACTTC. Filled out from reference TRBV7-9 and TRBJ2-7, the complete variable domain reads DTGVSQNPRHKITKRGQNVTFRCDPISEHNRLYWYRQTLGQGPEFLTYFQNEAQLEKSRLLSDRFSAERPKGSFSTLEIQRTEQGDSAMYLCASSGLGEQYFGPGTRLTVT.

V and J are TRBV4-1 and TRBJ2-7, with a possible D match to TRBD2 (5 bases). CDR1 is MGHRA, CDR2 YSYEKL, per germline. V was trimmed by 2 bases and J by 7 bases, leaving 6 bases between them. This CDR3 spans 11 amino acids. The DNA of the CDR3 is TGCGCCAGCAGCCAAAGCGGAGAGCAGTACTTC. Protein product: CASSQSGEQYF.

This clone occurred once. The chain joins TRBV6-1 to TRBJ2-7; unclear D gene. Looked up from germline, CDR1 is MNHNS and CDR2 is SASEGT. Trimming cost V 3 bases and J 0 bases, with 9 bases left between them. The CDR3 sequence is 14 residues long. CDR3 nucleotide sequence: TGTGCCAGCAGTGAGGGCCCGGTCTCCTACGAGCAGTACTTC. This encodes CASSEGPVSYEQYF.

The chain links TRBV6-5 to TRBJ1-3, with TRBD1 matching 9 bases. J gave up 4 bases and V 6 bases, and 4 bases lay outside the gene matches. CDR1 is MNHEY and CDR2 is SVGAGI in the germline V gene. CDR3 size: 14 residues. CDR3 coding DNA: TGTGCCAGCAGGCCGGGACAGGGAGGAAACACCATATATTTT. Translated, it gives CASRPGQGGNTIYF.

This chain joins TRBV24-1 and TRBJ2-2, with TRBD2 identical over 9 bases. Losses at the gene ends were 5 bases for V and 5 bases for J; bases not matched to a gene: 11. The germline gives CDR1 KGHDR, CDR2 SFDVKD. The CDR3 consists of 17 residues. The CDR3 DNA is TGTGCCACCAGTGGGCGGCGGGAGGGCCTAGAAACCGGGGAGCTGTTTTTT. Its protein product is CATSGRREGLETGELFF.

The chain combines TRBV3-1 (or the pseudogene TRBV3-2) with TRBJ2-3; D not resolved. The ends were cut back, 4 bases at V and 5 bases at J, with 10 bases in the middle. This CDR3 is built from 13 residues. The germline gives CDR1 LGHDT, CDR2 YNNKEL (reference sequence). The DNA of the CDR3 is TGTGCCAGCAGCCCCTCCTACGGAGATACGCAGTATTTT. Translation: CASSPSYGDTQYF.

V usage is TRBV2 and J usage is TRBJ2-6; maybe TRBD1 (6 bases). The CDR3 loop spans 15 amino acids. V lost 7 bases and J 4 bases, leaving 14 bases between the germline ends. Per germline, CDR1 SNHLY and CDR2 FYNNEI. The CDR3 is CASTEKGVGANVLTF. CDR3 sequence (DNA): TGTGCCAGCACCGAAAAGGGGGTAGGGGCCAACGTCCTGACTTTC. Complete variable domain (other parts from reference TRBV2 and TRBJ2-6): EPEVTQTPSHQVTQMGQEVILRCVPISNHLYFYWYRQILGQKVEFLVSFYNNEISEKSEIFDDQFSVERPDGSNFTLKIRSTKLEDSAMYFCASTEKGVGANVLTFGAGSRLTVL.

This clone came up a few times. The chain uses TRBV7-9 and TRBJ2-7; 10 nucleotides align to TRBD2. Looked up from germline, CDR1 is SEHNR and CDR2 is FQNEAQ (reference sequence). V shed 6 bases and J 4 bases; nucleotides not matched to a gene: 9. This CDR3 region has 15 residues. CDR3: CASSLELAGEYEQYF. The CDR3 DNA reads TGTGCCAGCAGTCTGGAGCTAGCGGGAGAATACGAGCAGTACTTC.